This is a list of T cell receptor beta chains from one sample in a study of blood T cell repertoires in COVID-19. Using immunoSEQ multiplex PCR, the repertoire was profiled, and TCRdb retains in-frame clones only, with some absent. Here the sample spans 200,000 to 250,000 clones, about 79% being singletons. Sequenced sample: peripheral blood. Source of these receptors: a man aged 45 to 65 with active or convalescent COVID-19. Each CDR3 is given with its conserved first and last residue. The D gene is left open where the match is weak. Some rows mark clone size as missing; the rest say once, few, many or name a class of expanded clone.

D gene	clone size	V gene	J gene	CDR3 protein	CDR3 DNA
TRBD1	NA	TRBV28	TRBJ1-2	CASSRYGQGNGYTF	TGTGCCAGCAGTCGATATGGACAGGGGAATGGCTACACCTTC
TRBD2	NA	TRBV7-6	TRBJ2-3	CASSSGTSGRTDTQYF	TGTGCCAGCAGCTCGGGGACTAGCGGGCGCACAGATACGCAGTATTTT
NA	NA	TRBV4-3	TRBJ2-2	CASSQEQIPGTGELFF	TGCGCCAGCAGCCAAGAACAGATTCCTGGCACCGGGGAGCTGTTTTTT
NA	NA	TRBV5-6	TRBJ1-3	CASSLESGAGNTIYF	TGTGCCAGCAGCTTGGAGTCCGGGGCTGGAAACACCATATATTTT
TRBD2	NA	TRBV27	TRBJ2-7	CASSPDTTSGRFYFAKEQYF	TGTGCCAGCAGTCCGGATACAACTAGCGGGAGATTCTATTTCGCCAAGGAGCAGTACTTC
TRBD2	NA	TRBV18	TRBJ2-3	CASSLTGTSGSMIGDTQYF	TGTGCCAGCTCATTAACCGGGACTAGCGGGAGTATGATTGGCGATACGCAGTATTTT
NA	NA	TRBV28	TRBJ2-1	CASSAGQSYNEQFF	TGTGCCAGCAGTGCAGGACAGTCCTACAATGAGCAGTTCTTC
NA	NA	TRBV4-1	TRBJ1-2	CASSQDPGNNYGYTF	TGCGCCAGCAGCCAAGATCCGGGAAATAACTATGGCTACACCTTC
TRBD1	NA	TRBV2	TRBJ1-5	CASSPPGQGFVVDQPQHF	TGTGCCAGCAGTCCACCGGGACAGGGGTTTGTGGTAGATCAGCCCCAGCATTTT
NA	NA	TRBV5-1	TRBJ2-3	CASSFTGRSTDTQYF	TGCGCCAGCAGCTTTACAGGAAGGAGCACAGATACGCAGTATTTT
TRBD1	NA	TRBV4-3	TRBJ1-2	CASSQVNADRSYGYTF	TGCGCCAGCAGCCAAGTAAACGCGGACAGGAGCTATGGCTACACCTTC
TRBD2	NA	TRBV6-5	TRBJ2-2	CASSAPGLANGELFF	TGTGCCAGCAGCGCCCCGGGACTAGCAAACGGGGAGCTGTTTTTT
TRBD1	few	TRBV7-2	TRBJ1-2	CASSLDRGFGYTF	TGTGCCAGCAGCTTGGACAGGGGGTTTGGCTACACCTTC
NA	NA	TRBV6-5	TRBJ2-2	CASRLLNTGELFF	TGTGCCAGCAGACTACTGAACACCGGGGAGCTGTTTTTT
NA	NA	TRBV6-2/TRBV6-3	TRBJ1-1	CASSPFAGYTEAFF	TGTGCCAGCAGCCCTTTTGCGGGTTACACTGAAGCTTTCTTT
TRBD2	NA	TRBV5-1	TRBJ2-1	CASSFPSGRKGLSSYNEQFF	TGCGCCAGCAGCTTCCCTAGCGGGAGGAAGGGACTTAGCTCCTACAATGAGCAGTTCTTC
TRBD1	NA	TRBV7-3	TRBJ1-6	CASSLTGGFYNSPLHF	TGTGCCAGCAGCTTAACAGGGGGCTTTTATAATTCACCCCTCCACTTT
TRBD2	NA	TRBV4-3	TRBJ2-1	CASSPGTSGTSLEQFF	TGCGCCAGCAGCCCAGGGACTAGCGGGACCTCACTTGAGCAGTTCTTC
NA	NA	TRBV7-3	TRBJ2-3	CASSPGTPSTDTQYF	TGTGCCAGCAGCCCCGGGACACCGAGCACAGATACGCAGTATTTT
TRBD1	once	TRBV5-6	TRBJ2-5	CASSAGTGVAKTQYF	TGTGCCAGCAGCGCCGGGACAGGGGTGGCCAAGACCCAGTACTTC
NA	NA	TRBV19	TRBJ1-6	CASSRPLHF	TGTGCCAGTAGCCGGCCCCTCCACTTT
TRBD1	NA	TRBV5-1	TRBJ2-1	CASSSRTGAGEQFF	TGCGCCAGCAGCTCCAGGACAGGGGCGGGCGAGCAGTTCTTC
NA	NA	TRBV10-3	TRBJ1-1	CAIPVGGAFF	TGTGCCATTCCGGTGGGGGGAGCTTTCTTT
NA	NA	TRBV15	TRBJ2-1	CATSRDSPDMQFF	TGTGCCACCAGCAGAGATTCCCCGGACATGCAGTTCTTC
TRBD2	NA	TRBV7-3	TRBJ2-1	CASSSQAGLNNEQFF	TGTGCCAGCAGCTCCCAAGCGGGGCTTAACAATGAGCAGTTCTTC
TRBD2	NA	TRBV7-7	TRBJ2-5	CASSLVAGGQETQYF	TGTGCCAGCAGCTTAGTAGCGGGAGGCCAAGAGACCCAGTACTTC
TRBD2	NA	TRBV20-1	TRBJ2-7	CSASGSASGRSLQQYF	TGCAGTGCTAGTGGGTCCGCTAGCGGGAGATCACTACAGCAGTACTTC
TRBD1	NA	TRBV30	TRBJ2-3	CAWSLGQGIDTQYF	TGTGCCTGGAGCCTGGGACAGGGGATAGATACGCAGTATTTT